This T cell receptor beta chain is from a study of T-cell reconstitution after alpha-beta-depleted transplantation in children. Study-wide results and caveats: Several hundred expanded graft clones reportedly were the source of alpha-beta T cells about two months after transplant. Newly generated T cells supplied most T-cell counts and diversity one year post-transplant. Some patients showed high day-60 TCRbeta diversity, which derived from surviving recipient T cells and thymic progenitors.

Unique molecular identifiers were used to barcode this TCRbeta library. One entry per CDR3 protein results from TCRdb running MiXCR on the PCR reads. The sample carries 700,000 or so distinct CDR3 sequences, 10% to 15% recorded once. There are a few counts of this clonotype. Its antigen is as yet unknown. Trimming stripped 1 base from V and 0 bases from J, with 6 bases between. The CDR3 extends over 14 amino acids. The germline V gene has CDR1 DFQATT and CDR2 SNEGSKA (reference sequence). The V and J genes are TRBV20-1 and TRBJ2-2; D remains ambiguous. The starting material was PBMCs, obtained before TCRalphabeta/CD19-depleted stem cell transplant. The receptor was derived from a girl aged 2-10 years with congenital amegakaryocytic thrombocytopenia, due to receive a stem cell transplant. CDR3 DNA sequence: TGCAGTGCTAGAGTCTACCCGAACACCGGGGAGCTGTTTTTT. Protein sequence: CSARVYPNTGELFF.